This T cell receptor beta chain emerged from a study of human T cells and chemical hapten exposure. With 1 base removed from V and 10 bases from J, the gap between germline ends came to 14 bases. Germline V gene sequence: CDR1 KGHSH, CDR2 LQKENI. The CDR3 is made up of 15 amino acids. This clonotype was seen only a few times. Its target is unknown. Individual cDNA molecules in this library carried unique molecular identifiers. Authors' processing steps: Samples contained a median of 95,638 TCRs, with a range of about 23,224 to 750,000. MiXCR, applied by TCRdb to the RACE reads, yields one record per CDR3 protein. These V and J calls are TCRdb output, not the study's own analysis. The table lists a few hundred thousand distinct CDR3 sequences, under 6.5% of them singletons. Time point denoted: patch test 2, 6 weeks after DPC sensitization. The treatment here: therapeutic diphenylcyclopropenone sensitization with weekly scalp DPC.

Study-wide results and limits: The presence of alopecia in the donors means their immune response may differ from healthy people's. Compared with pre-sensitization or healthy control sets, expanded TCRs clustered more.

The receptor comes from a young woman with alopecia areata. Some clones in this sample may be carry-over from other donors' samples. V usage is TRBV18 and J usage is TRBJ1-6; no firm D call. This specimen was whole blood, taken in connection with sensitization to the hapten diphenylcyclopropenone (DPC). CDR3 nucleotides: TGTGCCAGCTCACCACGGGCAGGTCGGTTCTCACCCCTCCACTTT. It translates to CASSPRAGRFSPLHF.